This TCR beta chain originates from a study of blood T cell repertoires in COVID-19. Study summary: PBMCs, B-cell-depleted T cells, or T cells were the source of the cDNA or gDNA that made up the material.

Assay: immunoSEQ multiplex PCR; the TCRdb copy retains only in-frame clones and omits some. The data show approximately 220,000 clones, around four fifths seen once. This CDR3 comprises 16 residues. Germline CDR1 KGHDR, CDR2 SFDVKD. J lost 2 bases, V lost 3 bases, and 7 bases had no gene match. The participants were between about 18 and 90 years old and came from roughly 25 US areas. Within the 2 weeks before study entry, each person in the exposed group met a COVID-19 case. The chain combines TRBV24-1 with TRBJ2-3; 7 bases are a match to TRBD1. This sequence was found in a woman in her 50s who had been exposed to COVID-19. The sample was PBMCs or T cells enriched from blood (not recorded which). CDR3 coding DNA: TGTGCCACCAGTGATCCAAACAGGGGAGTCACAGATACGCAGTATTTT. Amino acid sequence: CATSDPNRGVTDTQYF.